The 23 T cell receptor beta chains listed next were all sequenced from one sample in a study of cytomegalovirus exposure and HLA in healthy donors. Researchers ran the PCR with 60 Vbeta and 13 Jbeta primers. Assay used: immunoSEQ multiplex PCR; TCRdb lists only in-frame clones, some missing. The table has 200,000 or so clones, less than 80% seen once. Sequencing was done on a sample of PBMCs. The receptor source for this set is a girl aged 2-10 years in good health and CMV-seronegative.

This clone appeared a single time. The chain combines TRBV25-1 with TRBJ1-1; possibly TRBD1 for D (5 bases). Per germline, CDR1 MGHDK and CDR2 SYGVNS. The CDR3 is made up of 15 amino acids. The V end lost 7 bases, the J end lost 1 base, and 16 bases lay between the germline ends. CDR3 nucleotide sequence: TGTGCCAGCACTAACCAGGGATGGGGGAACACTGAAGCTTTCTTT. Encoded protein: CASTNQGWGNTEAFF.

This clone has more than one count but fewer than ten. The V call is TRBV5-5, the J call TRBJ2-5; D perhaps matches TRBD2 (6 bases). The germline CDR1 and CDR2 sequences are SGHKS and YYEKEE (reference sequence). This CDR3 contains 17 residues. The V and J ends lost 2 bases and 3 bases respectively, with 20 bases between them. Here the CDR3 reads CASSFSLYTGEEETQYF. CDR3 sequence (DNA): TGTGCCAGCAGCTTCTCCCTCTACACGGGGGAAGAAGAGACCCAGTACTTC.

This clone was observed a few times. The rearrangement joins TRBV30 to TRBJ1-5; D is ambiguous. Germline loops: CDR1 GTSNPN, CDR2 SVGIG (reference sequence). The CDR3 totals 13 residues. The V end was cut by 2 bases, the J end by 0 bases, with 5 bases between. CDR3 sequence reads: CAWSRNSNQPQHF. DNA of the CDR3: TGTGCCTGGAGTCGTAATAGCAATCAGCCCCAGCATTTT.

V usage is TRBV30 and J usage is TRBJ2-1, with 10 bases lining up with TRBD2. In germline, CDR1 is GTSNPN, CDR2 SVGIG (reference sequence). The CDR3 covers 20 residues. V trimming: 1 base; J trimming: 4 bases; junction bases outside the gene matches: 19. This CDR3 is CAWSGLTSGRGRGGYNEQFF. The CDR3 bases are TGTGCCTGGAGTGGCTTGACTAGCGGGCGGGGGAGGGGGGGTTACAATGAGCAGTTCTTC. Complete variable domain (other parts from reference TRBV30 and TRBJ2-1): SQTIHQWPATLVQPVGSPLSLECTVEGTSNPNLYWYRQAAGRGLQLLFYSVGIGQISSEVPQNLSASRPQDRQFILSSKKLLLSDSGFYLCAWSGLTSGRGRGGYNEQFFGPGTRLTVL.

The rearrangement uses TRBV7-3 and TRBJ2-1; D possibly corresponds to TRBD1 (7 bases). Trimming took 2 bases from V and 3 from J, leaving 11 bases between them. The CDR3 loop spans 15 amino acids. Germline loops: CDR1 SGHTA, CDR2 FQGTGA. The CDR3 coding sequence is TGTGCCAGCAGCTTAGGAGGGGGCTACTACAATGAGCAGTTCTTC. Amino acids: CASSLGGGYYNEQFF.

The V and J genes are TRBV2 and TRBJ1-4; 10 nucleotides agree with TRBD1. V shed 5 bases, J shed 8 bases, and the junction held 5 bases outside the gene matches. The CDR3 is 14 residues long. The V gene's germline CDR1 is SNHLY and CDR2 FYNNEI. Written as DNA, the CDR3 is TGTGCCAGCAGTTCCGGGACAGGGGTCGAAAAACTGTTTTTT. Amino acid sequence: CASSSGTGVEKLFF.

The chain combines TRBV27 with TRBJ2-5, with 12 bases identical to TRBD1. The better agreement between TRBJ2-7 and the DNA end casts doubt on the J call. This CDR3 contains 16 residues. Germline loops: CDR1 MNHEY, CDR2 SMNVEV (reference sequence). As DNA, the CDR3 is TGTGCCAGCAGTCCGACGGGACAGGGGGCCGGGTACGAGCAGTACTTC. The encoded protein is CASSPTGQGAGYEQYF.

This chain links TRBV6-1 with TRBJ1-4, with a possible D match to TRBD1 (5 bases). The V gene lost 4 bases and the J gene lost 8 bases, with 14 bases spanning the gap. Germline V lookup: CDR1 MNHNS, CDR2 SASEGT. The CDR3 has 14 amino acids. CDR3 bases: TGTGCCAGCAGTGTTATCAGGGTAGGGGAAAAACTGTTTTTT. Translation: CASSVIRVGEKLFF.

The chain uses TRBV2 and TRBJ2-2; 8 bases are a match to TRBD1. The CDR3 extends over 15 amino acids. The V gene end was trimmed by 6 bases and the J gene end by 6 bases; junction bases not matched to a gene: 9. Germline V gene data show CDR1 as SNHLY and CDR2 as FYNNEI. The CDR3 protein is CASRDLTGAAGELFF. The CDR3 DNA is TGTGCCAGCAGGGATCTGACAGGGGCGGCCGGGGAGCTGTTTTTT.

The chain recombines TRBV2 with TRBJ1-2; D remains unclear. Per germline, CDR1 SNHLY and CDR2 FYNNEI. The CDR3 loop spans 13 amino acids. Trimming shortened V by 4 bases and J by 0 bases, and 6 bases separated the two germline ends. CDR3: CASSGQANYGYTF. CDR3 nucleotides: TGTGCCAGCAGTGGACAAGCTAACTATGGCTACACCTTC.

The chain is built from TRBV6-1 and TRBJ2-3; weak D call: TRBD1 (5 bases). Per the germline V gene, CDR1 is MNHNS and CDR2 is SASEGT. The V end was cut by 0 bases, the J end by 6 bases, with 19 bases between. The CDR3 has 17 residues. The CDR3 spells CASSEALRGRVGDTQYF. The CDR3 DNA sequence: TGTGCCAGCAGTGAAGCGCTTCGTGGCAGGGTGGGGGATACGCAGTATTTT.

The rearrangement links TRBV5-1 to TRBJ1-5, with D possibly TRBD1 on 5 matching bases. The CDR3 is 13 amino acids. The V gene lost 1 base and the J gene lost 6 bases, with 8 bases spanning the gap. Germline CDR1 reads SGHRS; CDR2 reads YFSETQ. The CDR3 region is CASSLQGSQPQHF. CDR3 bases: TGCGCCAGCAGCTTGCAGGGTTCTCAGCCCCAGCATTTT.

For the CDR3, the DNA is TGTGCCAGCAGTTACTCGGGAGGATTTGAAAAACTGTTTTTT. Its translation: CASSYSGGFEKLFF. The rearrangement links TRBV6-5 to TRBJ1-4, with D unclear. V gave up 0 bases and J gave up 7 bases, with 9 bases separating them. The CDR3 length is 14 residues. Germline V gene lookup returns CDR1 MNHEY and CDR2 SVGAGI.

The gene calls are TRBV15 and TRBJ2-5; possible D gene TRBD1, 5 bases. The CDR3 contains 13 residues. CDR1 LNHNV and CDR2 YYDKDF come from the germline V gene (reference sequence). V gave up 8 bases and J gave up 1 base, with 11 bases separating them. The CDR3 bases are TGTGCCACCGCCCTTCAGGGCCAAGAGACCCAGTACTTC. Protein sequence: CATALQGQETQYF. The full variable domain, in which reference TRBV15 and TRBJ2-5 provide the parts outside the CDR3, is DAMVIQNPRYQVTQFGKPVTLSCSQTLNHNVMYWYQQKSSQAPKLLFHYYDKDFNNEADTPDNFQSRRPNTSFCFLDIRSPGLGDTAMYLCATALQGQETQYFGPGTRLLVL.

This chain joins TRBV7-4 and TRBJ2-2; 7 bases fit TRBD1. Per germline, CDR1 SGHVT and CDR2 SQSDAQ. V lost 5 bases and J lost 1; bases outside the gene matches: 4. The CDR3 runs 15 residues. This CDR3 reads CASSGGQRNTGELFF. The CDR3 DNA reads as TGTGCCAGCAGCGGGGGACAGAGGAACACCGGGGAGCTGTTTTTT.

The chain uses TRBV19 and TRBJ2-2; 9 nucleotides match TRBD2. The germline CDR1 and CDR2 sequences are LNHDA and SQIVND (reference sequence). The CDR3 extends over 16 amino acids. J gave up 5 bases and V 5 bases, and 9 bases lay outside the gene matches. CDR3 loop: CASSLVAGALTGELFF. The CDR3 DNA follows: TGTGCCAGTAGTCTGGTAGCGGGAGCGCTTACCGGGGAGCTGTTTTTT.

This chain connects TRBV19 to TRBJ1-2; D might be TRBD1 (5 bases). V gave up 4 bases and J gave up 7 bases, with 7 bases separating them. The length of the CDR3 is 11 residues. The V gene's germline CDR1 is LNHDA and CDR2 SQIVND (reference sequence). CDR3 in amino acids: CASSTQGGYTF. The CDR3 DNA is TGTGCCAGTAGTACGCAGGGTGGCTACACCTTC.

V usage is TRBV5-4 and J usage is TRBJ1-4; 7 bases agree with TRBD1. CDR3 length: 17 amino acids. V gave up 4 bases and J gave up 3 bases; unmatched junction bases: 12. The germline V gene encodes CDR1 SGHNT and CDR2 YYREEE (reference sequence). The CDR3 nucleotides read TGTGCCAGCAGCGGGGCGACAGGGATTGCAGCTAATGAAAAACTGTTTTTT. Amino acid sequence: CASSGATGIAANEKLFF.

The chain joins TRBV18 to TRBJ2-3; 12 bases line up with TRBD2. Germline CDR1 and CDR2: KGHSH and LQKENI. V lost 3 bases, J lost 5 bases, and 6 bases stayed unmatched. The CDR3 is 16 residues long. CDR3 nucleotides: TGTGCCAGCTCACCGTGGACTAGCGGGAATATAGATACGCAGTATTTT. It yields the protein CASSPWTSGNIDTQYF.

This chain connects TRBV5-1 to TRBJ1-2, with 7 bases matching TRBD1. The CDR3 covers 17 residues. The germline CDR1 and CDR2 sequences are SGHRS and YFSETQ. V shed 2 bases and J 6 bases; nucleotides not matched to a gene: 16. This CDR3 is CASSFEAGGLFSDGYTF. Here the CDR3 DNA reads TGCGCCAGCAGCTTTGAAGCAGGGGGATTGTTCAGTGATGGCTACACCTTC.

The rearrangement joins TRBV6-1 to TRBJ1-2; a weak D match, TRBD1 (6 bases). The germline CDR1 and CDR2 sequences are MNHNS and SASEGT. The CDR3 length is 13 residues. Trimming pared 2 bases from V and 7 bases from J, leaving 11 bases between. In DNA, the CDR3 is TGTGCCAGCAGTGAAACAGGGCGGAGTGGCTACACCTTC. Its translation is CASSETGRSGYTF.

The chain carries TRBV4-1 and TRBJ1-6; perhaps TRBD1 as D (5 bases). V lost 0 bases and J 11 bases, leaving 11 bases between the germline ends. CDR1 and CDR2 (germline): MGHRA, YSYEKL. The CDR3 contains 14 residues. The CDR3 bases are TGCGCCAGCAGCCAAGATAGGGGACTTACACCCCTCCACTTT. Translated: CASSQDRGLTPLHF.

V is TRBV4-1 and J is TRBJ2-1; weak D call: TRBD2 (6 bases). This CDR3 comprises 15 residues. The V end lost 1 base, the J end lost 4 bases, and 11 bases lay between the germline ends. From germline, CDR1 is MGHRA and CDR2 YSYEKL. This chain's CDR3 is CASSQGSGLYNEQFF. For the CDR3, the DNA is TGCGCCAGCAGCCAAGGAAGCGGACTATACAATGAGCAGTTCTTC.